The 24 T cell receptor beta chains below come from one sample, sequenced in a study of blood T cell repertoires in COVID-19 (dated by TCRdb to about 2020). Library preparation employed the immunoSEQ multiplex PCR assay. In TCRdb, the immuneACCESS table is reduced to in-frame sequences with V and J assigned. These tables do not hold every clone; where another copy was compared, an unresolved V gene accounts for under half, and the others remain unexplained. The sample includes about 47,000 clones, with nearly 90% observed a single time. The top ten clonotypes cover roughly 3% of the sample. The sample consisted of peripheral blood. Receptors originate from a man aged 50-59 years with active COVID-19.

This clone is a singleton in its sample. The rearrangement joins TRBV19 to TRBJ1-1, with D maybe TRBD1 (6 bases). V dropped 7 bases and J dropped 3 bases, with 15 bases sitting between them. Germline-derived CDR1 and CDR2 are LNHDA and SQIVND (reference sequence). The CDR3 has 14 amino acids. DNA for the CDR3: TGTGCCAGTACCGACCTGGGGGCCCACACTGAAGCTTTCTTT. Its protein is CASTDLGAHTEAFF.

The chain couples TRBV29-1 to TRBJ1-1; 7 bases are a match to TRBD1. The ends lost 7 bases at V and 3 bases at J; junction bases unmatched: 8. This CDR3 contains 13 residues. Germline V gene data show CDR1 as SQVTM and CDR2 as ANQGSEA. The CDR3 loop reads CSATTGWDTEAFF. For the CDR3, the DNA is TGCAGCGCCACGACAGGGTGGGACACTGAAGCTTTCTTT. Complete variable domain (other parts from reference TRBV29-1 and TRBJ1-1): SAVISQKPSRDICQRGTSLTIQCQVDSQVTMMFWYRQQPGQSLTLIATANQGSEATYESGFVIDKFPISRPNLTFSTLTVSNMSPEDSSIYLCSATTGWDTEAFFGQGTRLTVV.

This clone was seen just once. The rearrangement joins TRBV7-2 to TRBJ2-7; TRBD2 matches at 9 bases. V lost 1 base, J lost 4 bases, and 8 bases stayed unmatched. The CDR3 runs 16 residues. Germline V gene lookup returns CDR1 SGHTA and CDR2 FQGNSA. CDR3 DNA sequence: TGTGCCAGCAGCTTAGGGTTCCAGCGGGGGGTATACGAGCAGTACTTC. Its protein product is CASSLGFQRGVYEQYF. Supplemented by reference TRBV7-2 and TRBJ2-7, the full variable domain reads GAGVSQSPSNKVTEKGKDVELRCDPISGHTALYWYRQSLGQGLEFLIYFQGNSAPDKSGLPSDRFSAERTGGSVSTLTIQRTQQEDSAVYLCASSLGFQRGVYEQYFGPGTRLTVT.

This chain uses TRBV11-3 with TRBJ2-5; a possible D gene is TRBD1 (6 bases). The V end lost 4 bases, the J end lost 1 base, and 10 bases lay between the germline ends. This CDR3 contains 14 residues. Germline assignment: CDR1 SGHNT and CDR2 YENEEA. The CDR3 reads CASSWTRGQETQYF. The CDR3 DNA follows: TGTGCCAGCAGCTGGACCAGGGGCCAAGAGACCCAGTACTTC.

This clone was found once. V gene TRBV12-5 combines with J gene TRBJ1-1, with D perhaps matching TRBD1 (5 bases). V dropped 2 bases and J dropped 1 base, with 5 bases sitting between them. Germline CDR1 reads LGHNT; CDR2 reads FRNRAP. The CDR3 contains 13 residues. CDR3 DNA: TGTGCTAGTGGTTTGACAGGGAACACTGAAGCTTTCTTT. Its protein product is CASGLTGNTEAFF.

This sequence joins TRBV12-5 and TRBJ2-1; 8 bases match TRBD2. This CDR3 has 17 amino acids. Germline CDR1 LGHNT, CDR2 FRNRAP. Trimming cost V 1 base and J 7 bases; bases outside gene matches: 12. The CDR3 DNA reads as TGTGCTAGTGGTTTGGGACTAGCGTTGGGGGTGAGAAATGAGCAGTTCTTC. Amino acid sequence: CASGLGLALGVRNEQFF.

The rearrangement uses TRBV4-1 and TRBJ2-1; TRBD2 is a possible D gene (5 bases). Germline V gives CDR1 MGHRA, CDR2 YSYEKL. The CDR3 loop spans 12 amino acids. The germline V and J ends were trimmed by 5 bases and 7 bases, with 9 bases remaining between them. This CDR3 reads CASSFSGNEQFF. The CDR3 nucleotides are TGCGCCAGCAGCTTTTCGGGAAATGAGCAGTTCTTC.

The J gene is TRBJ2-1, the V gene TRBV3-1 (or the pseudogene TRBV3-2); the D gene is possibly TRBD2 (6 bases). This CDR3 region has 15 residues. Germline CDR1 is LGHDT and CDR2 is YNNKEL (reference sequence). Trimming pared 5 bases from V and 9 bases from J, leaving 20 bases between. The CDR3 sequence: CASSSARLGDFEQFF. CDR3 in DNA: TGTGCCAGCAGCTCGGCAAGACTAGGAGACTTTGAGCAGTTCTTC.

The sample holds one count of this clone. The chain employs TRBV7-8 and TRBJ2-3; the D is unclear. This CDR3 is 15 amino acids long. Between the trimmed V and J ends, which lost 4 bases and 1 base, there was a span of 12 bases. The germline V gene has CDR1 SGHVS and CDR2 FQNEAQ. The CDR3 DNA follows: TGTGCCAGCAGCTCGCGAACCGAACGCACAGATACGCAGTATTTT. Translation gives CASSSRTERTDTQYF.

This chain links TRBV7-9 with TRBJ1-6; TRBD1 agrees at 9 bases. Germline CDR1 and CDR2: SEHNR and FQNEAQ (reference sequence). The CDR3 sequence is 17 residues long. Germline trimming cut 4 bases from V and 2 bases from J; bases unmatched to any gene: 6. The CDR3 region has the DNA TGTGCCAGCAGCTCGCGGACAGGGGCTACCTATAATTCACCCCTCCACTTT. Translation: CASSSRTGATYNSPLHF.

The rearrangement uses TRBV2 and TRBJ1-3; D remains ambiguous. Trimming took off 6 bases at V and 4 bases at J, with 13 bases between the two ends. In germline, CDR1 is SNHLY, CDR2 FYNNEI. The CDR3 is made up of 14 amino acids. As DNA, the CDR3 is TGTGCCAGCAGGCGTGACATGCAGGGAAACACCATATATTTT. It encodes CASRRDMQGNTIYF.

The chain links TRBV10-2 to TRBJ2-1; 12 nucleotides agree with TRBD2. With V trimmed by 5 bases and J by 5 bases, 7 bases remained unmatched. The CDR3 is made up of 16 amino acids. Germline CDR1 is WSHSY and CDR2 is SAAADI. The CDR3 loop reads CASSRMTSGSNNEQFF. The CDR3 DNA reads as TGCGCCAGCAGTCGCATGACTAGCGGGAGTAACAATGAGCAGTTCTTC.

The chain recombines TRBV6-2 or TRBV6-3 with TRBJ2-3, with 8 nucleotides matching TRBD2. V gave up 5 bases and J gave up 0 bases; unmatched junction bases: 7. CDR3 length: 16 amino acids. Per the germline V gene, CDR1 is MNHEY and CDR2 is SVGEGT. The CDR3 DNA reads TGTGCCAGCAGTCCAACGAGCGGGGGTAGCACAGATACGCAGTATTTT. Encoded protein: CASSPTSGGSTDTQYF.

This clone was picked up one time. The chain uses TRBV28 and TRBJ2-7; D is unresolved. Germline V gives CDR1 MDHEN, CDR2 SYDVKM. V lost 3 bases and J lost 0, with 15 bases in between. This CDR3 has 16 amino acids. CDR3 residues: CASSFKPGLSSYEQYV. The CDR3 region has the DNA TGTGCCAGCAGTTTTAAACCGGGTCTAAGCTCCTACGAGCAGTACGTC.

This clone was recorded once. The chain couples TRBV5-5 to TRBJ2-1; D is uncertain. V lost 1 base to trimming and J lost 9 bases, with 17 bases between them. This CDR3 is built from 15 residues. Germline V lookup: CDR1 SGHKS, CDR2 YYEKEE (reference sequence). Written as DNA, the CDR3 is TGTGCCAGCAGCTTGATGGTGATGGGCGTCGTTGAGCAGTTCTTC. Translating it yields CASSLMVMGVVEQFF.

The gene calls are TRBV10-3 and TRBJ1-6, with D possibly being TRBD1 (5 bases). The germline V gene has CDR1 ENHRY and CDR2 SYGVKD. This CDR3 comprises 15 residues. The ends were cut back, 0 bases at V and 9 bases at J, with 12 bases in the middle. This chain's CDR3 is CAISESGEAGSPLHF. CDR3 nucleotides: TGTGCCATCAGTGAGTCGGGGGAAGCGGGTTCACCCCTCCACTTT.

The rearrangement links TRBV7-9 to TRBJ1-3; D is unresolved. Trimming took off 5 bases at V and 0 bases at J, with 5 bases between the two ends. CDR1 is SEHNR and CDR2 is FQNEAQ in the germline V gene (reference sequence). The CDR3 runs to 13 residues. CDR3 coding DNA: TGTGCCAGCAGCATCGTCTCTGGAAACACCATATATTTT. Its protein is CASSIVSGNTIYF.

The chain has TRBV19 and TRBJ2-3; possible D gene TRBD1, 5 bases. V lost 3 bases, J lost 3 bases, and 13 bases lay in between. The length of the CDR3 is 15 residues. Germline V gene data show CDR1 as LNHDA and CDR2 as SQIVND (reference sequence). For the CDR3, the DNA is TGTGCCAGTAGTATTATAGGGGTAGGGACAGATACGCAGTATTTT. It is translated as CASSIIGVGTDTQYF. Full variable domain (missing parts from reference TRBV19 and TRBJ2-3): DGGITQSPKYLFRKEGQNVTLSCEQNLNHDAMYWYRQDPGQGLRLIYYSQIVNDFQKGDIAEGYSVSREKKESFPLTVTSAQKNPTAFYLCASSIIGVGTDTQYFGPGTRLTVL.

The chain couples TRBV19 to TRBJ1-1, with TRBD1 matching 10 bases. V gave up 6 bases and J gave up 12 bases; unmatched junction bases: 7. The CDR3 sequence is 12 residues long. Germline CDR1 and CDR2: LNHDA and SQIVND (reference sequence). The CDR3, as DNA: TGTGCCAGTAGCAGAGACAGGGGGCTATCTTTCTTT. Translating gives CASSRDRGLSFF. Drawing the rest from reference TRBV19 and TRBJ1-1, the complete variable domain is DGGITQSPKYLFRKEGQNVTLSCEQNLNHDAMYWYRQDPGQGLRLIYYSQIVNDFQKGDIAEGYSVSREKKESFPLTVTSAQKNPTAFYLCASSRDRGLSFFGQGTRLTVV.

This chain connects TRBV15 to TRBJ2-2, with 10 bases aligning to TRBD2. Looked up from germline, CDR1 is LNHNV and CDR2 is YYDKDF (reference sequence). V gave up 2 bases and J gave up 1 base; unmatched junction bases: 1. There are 16 residues in the CDR3. The CDR3 sequence: CATSRLAGENTGELFF. CDR3 DNA sequence: TGTGCCACCAGCAGACTAGCGGGGGAGAACACCGGGGAGCTGTTTTTT.

CDR3 bases: TGTGCCAGTAGTATGAAGCAATCCTACGAGCAGTACTTC. This gives the protein CASSMKQSYEQYF. The chain has TRBV19 and TRBJ2-7; D is undetermined. Germline V CDR1 and CDR2: LNHDA, SQIVND (reference sequence). The CDR3 totals 13 residues. Trimming took off 3 bases at V and 1 base at J, with 7 bases between the two ends.

The rearrangement uses TRBV5-1 and TRBJ2-7; 8 bases agree with TRBD1. V lost 0 bases to trimming and J lost 3 bases; unmatched junction nucleotides: 5. CDR1 SGHRS and CDR2 YFSETQ come from the germline V gene. CDR3 size: 15 residues. The CDR3 nucleotides read TGCGCCAGCAGCTTGGTCCTGGGACAGGACTACGAGCAGTACTTC. Amino acid sequence: CASSLVLGQDYEQYF.

The chain employs TRBV29-1 and TRBJ2-2, with D tentatively TRBD1 (6 bases). V lost 6 bases and J 6 bases, leaving 11 bases between the germline ends. Looked up from germline, CDR1 is SQVTM and CDR2 is ANQGSEA. The CDR3 covers 12 residues. The CDR3 reads CSVNRDAGELFF. DNA for the CDR3: TGCAGCGTGAACAGGGACGCCGGGGAGCTGTTTTTT.

The chain uses TRBV9 and TRBJ2-1; 9 bases map to TRBD2. This CDR3 contains 16 residues. J gave up 4 bases and V 3 bases, and 8 bases lay outside the gene matches. In germline, CDR1 is SGDLS, CDR2 YYNGEE. DNA for the CDR3: TGTGCCAGCAGCGGACGTCTTAGCGGGAGTTACAATGAGCAGTTCTTC. Translation gives CASSGRLSGSYNEQFF. Supplemented by reference TRBV9 and TRBJ2-1, the full variable domain reads DSGVTQTPKHLITATGQRVTLRCSPRSGDLSVYWYQQSLDQGLQFLIQYYNGEERAKGNILERFSAQQFPDLHSELNLSSLELGDSALYFCASSGRLSGSYNEQFFGPGTRLTVL.